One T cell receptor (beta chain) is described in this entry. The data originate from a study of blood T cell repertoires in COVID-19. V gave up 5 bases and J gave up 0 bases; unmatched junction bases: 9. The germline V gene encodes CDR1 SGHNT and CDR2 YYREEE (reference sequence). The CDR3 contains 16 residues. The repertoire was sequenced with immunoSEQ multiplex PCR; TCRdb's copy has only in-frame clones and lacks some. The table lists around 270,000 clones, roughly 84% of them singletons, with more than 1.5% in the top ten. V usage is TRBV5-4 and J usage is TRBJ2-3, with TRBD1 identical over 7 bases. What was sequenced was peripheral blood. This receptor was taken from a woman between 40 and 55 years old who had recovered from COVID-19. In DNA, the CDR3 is TGTGCCAGCAGTACCCCACAGGGGCATAGCACAGATACGCAGTATTTT. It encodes CASSTPQGHSTDTQYF.